Shown below are 22 T cell receptor beta chains from a single sample sequenced in a study of CD8 T cells in ankylosing spondylitis. From the 5' RACE reads, TCRdb called clonotypes with MiXCR, one entry per CDR3 protein. The sample lists 100,000 to 150,000 distinct CDR3 sequences; about a tenth were seen once. Sequenced: blood, either unsorted or a sorted T cell fraction (not recorded which). The source of these receptors is a male donor with ankylosing spondylitis or in good health (not recorded which).

This rearrangement joins TRBV10-3 to TRBJ2-7; 13 bases are a match to TRBD2. The germline gives CDR1 ENHRY, CDR2 SYGVKD. The CDR3 runs to 16 residues. V shed 5 bases, J shed 6 bases, and the junction held 10 bases outside the gene matches. CDR3 in DNA: TGTGCCATCAGTACCGGCGGACTAGCGGGAGTCGGCGAGCAGTACTTC. Protein product: CAISTGGLAGVGEQYF.

This clonotype has more than one count but fewer than ten. The V and J genes are TRBV20-1 and TRBJ1-5; D gene unclear. With 4 bases removed from V and 5 bases from J, the gap between germline ends came to 9 bases. Germline V gives CDR1 DFQATT, CDR2 SNEGSKA (reference sequence). The CDR3 length is 12 residues. CDR3 DNA sequence: TGCAGTGCTACGAGATTATATCAGCCCCAGCATTTT. Translated: CSATRLYQPQHF.

The rearrangement uses TRBV5-4 and TRBJ2-3; no definite D call. Trimming took 4 bases from V and 4 from J, leaving 16 bases between them. Germline V gene sequence: CDR1 SGHNT, CDR2 YYREEE (reference sequence). The CDR3 runs 15 residues. The CDR3 here is CASSSLGYWADTQYF. The CDR3 nucleotides read TGTGCCAGCAGCAGCCTTGGTTACTGGGCAGATACGCAGTATTTT. The whole variable domain, filled in from reference TRBV5-4 and TRBJ2-3, reads ETGVTQSPTHLIKTRGQQVTLRCSSQSGHNTVSWYQQALGQGPQFIFQYYREEENGRGNFPPRFSGLQFPNYSSELNVNALELDDSALYLCASSSLGYWADTQYFGPGTRLTVL.

This clonotype came up many times. The gene calls are TRBV9 and TRBJ2-5, with 7 bases matching TRBD2. CDR1 is SGDLS and CDR2 is YYNGEE in the germline V gene. V gave up 4 bases and J gave up 1 base; unmatched junction bases: 7. The CDR3 spans 15 residues. The CDR3 coding sequence is TGTGCCAGCAGCTATACCAGCGGGGTCCAAGAGACCCAGTACTTC. Translation gives CASSYTSGVQETQYF.

V gene TRBV5-1 combines with J gene TRBJ2-1, with 9 bases identical to TRBD1. Looked up from germline, CDR1 is SGHRS and CDR2 is YFSETQ. The CDR3 is made up of 15 amino acids. V lost 6 bases to trimming and J lost 4 bases; unmatched junction nucleotides: 8. CDR3 nucleotides: TGCGCCAGCACTCAGGGACAGGGAAAATACAATGAGCAGTTCTTC. It yields the protein CASTQGQGKYNEQFF.

This clonotype was found many times. J is TRBJ1-1 and V is TRBV6-5, with D possibly being TRBD1 (5 bases). V shed 3 bases and J shed 4 bases, with 21 bases lying between them. The CDR3 loop spans 17 amino acids. CDR1 is MNHEY, CDR2 SVGAGI, per germline. The CDR3 loop reads CASSYFISQGRSTEAFF. The CDR3 DNA is TGTGCCAGCAGTTATTTCATCTCTCAGGGAAGATCCACTGAAGCTTTCTTT.

The chain uses TRBV5-1 and TRBJ2-7; perhaps TRBD1 as D (6 bases). V dropped 0 bases and J dropped 2 bases, with 9 bases sitting between them. This CDR3 contains 14 residues. CDR1 is SGHRS and CDR2 is YFSETQ in the germline V gene. The CDR3 loop reads CASSLDPGAYEQYF. The CDR3 DNA is TGCGCCAGCAGCTTGGATCCAGGGGCCTACGAGCAGTACTTC.

This clonotype turned up a few times. The chain recombines TRBV18 with TRBJ1-2, with a weak D call TRBD1 (5 bases). The V gene lost 0 bases and the J gene lost 4 bases, with 9 bases spanning the gap. The CDR3 sequence is 14 residues long. CDR1 is KGHSH, CDR2 LQKENI, per germline. CDR3 coding DNA: TGTGCCAGCTCACCACCGATACAGGTCTATGGCTACACCTTC. Protein: CASSPPIQVYGYTF.

Many counts were recorded for this clonotype. V gene TRBV12-3 or TRBV12-4 combines with J gene TRBJ1-2; D perhaps matches TRBD1 (6 bases). This CDR3 contains 14 residues. Trimming cost V 3 bases and J 6 bases, with 14 bases left between them. CDR3 coding DNA: TGTGCCAGCAGTTTGGACAGTTCCATGGATGGCTACACCTTC. Translating it yields CASSLDSSMDGYTF.

Only one count was recorded for this clonotype. With a much larger clone just one base away, this may be a read error. The chain links TRBV4-3 to TRBJ2-2; tentatively, D is TRBD1 (5 bases). The germline V and J ends were trimmed by 3 bases and 5 bases, with 10 bases remaining between them. The CDR3 consists of 14 residues. The germline V gene has CDR1 LGHNA and CDR2 YSLEER. The CDR3 loop is CASSHPGKTGELFF. The CDR3 bases are TGCGCCAGCAGCCATCCAGGGAAAACCGGGGAGCTGTTTTTT.

This clonotype appeared many times. This chain links TRBV7-2 with TRBJ2-5, with D tentatively TRBD1 (6 bases). This CDR3 spans 14 amino acids. CDR1 and CDR2 (germline): SGHTA, FQGNSA. Trimming took off 2 bases at V and 5 bases at J, with 12 bases between the two ends. CDR3 nucleotide sequence: TGTGCCAGCAGCTTAATGGGCCAGGGGGAGACCCAGTACTTC. It translates to CASSLMGQGETQYF.

The sample holds a few counts of this clonotype. V is TRBV12-3 or TRBV12-4 and J is TRBJ2-3, with 8 nucleotides matching TRBD2. V gave up 5 bases and J gave up 1 base; unmatched junction bases: 5. This CDR3 has 15 residues. Here the CDR3 DNA reads TGTGCCAGCAGTAGTCTGACTAGCGGCACAGATACGCAGTATTTT. This gives the protein CASSSLTSGTDTQYF.

In this sample, this clonotype turned up a few times. The rearrangement joins TRBV20-1 to TRBJ1-4; D not certain. The CDR3 length is 15 residues. Germline CDR1 reads DFQATT; CDR2 reads SNEGSKA (reference sequence). Trimming shortened V by 5 bases and J by 6 bases, and 19 bases separated the two germline ends. The DNA of the CDR3 is TGCAGTGCTGCAGATGACACCCCTCGGGATGAAAAACTGTTTTTT. Residues: CSAADDTPRDEKLFF.

This clonotype was seen many times. The V call is TRBV29-1, the J call TRBJ2-1; 16 bases agree with TRBD2. Per the germline V gene, CDR1 is SQVTM and CDR2 is ANQGSEA. The CDR3 is 15 amino acids. With 7 bases clipped from V and 9 bases from J, the junction kept 9 bases outside the gene matches. CDR3 nucleotides: TGCAGCGCCGGGACTAGCGGGAGGGCCAGGGGTGAGCAGTTCTTC. As protein: CSAGTSGRARGEQFF.

This clonotype was seen many times. V and J are TRBV28 and TRBJ2-7, with 9 bases lining up with TRBD1. CDR3 size: 15 residues. J gave up 6 bases and V 7 bases, and 13 bases lay outside the gene matches. In germline, CDR1 is MDHEN, CDR2 SYDVKM. The CDR3 spells CASISMDRGVSEQYF. The CDR3 region has the DNA TGTGCCAGCATCTCAATGGACAGGGGCGTCTCCGAGCAGTACTTC.

A remark on this clonotype: At one end, the junction sequence differs from germline, possibly due to a read error. The chain joins TRBV28 to TRBJ1-5; perhaps TRBD1 as D (5 bases). CDR1 is MDHEN and CDR2 is SYDVKM in the germline V gene. The CDR3 consists of 17 residues. The CDR3 reads CPSSYPGAFFSNQPQHF. In DNA form, the CDR3 reads TGTCCCAGCAGTTACCCCGGGGCCTTTTTTAGCAATCAGCCCCAGCATTTT.

There are many counts of this clonotype. The V call is TRBV5-1, the J call TRBJ1-5; 7 nucleotides align to TRBD1. The V segment lost 4 bases and the J segment 1 base; nucleotides outside the gene matches: 5. This CDR3 is 15 amino acids long. CDR1 SGHRS and CDR2 YFSETQ come from the germline V gene. The CDR3 DNA is TGCGCCAGCAGCATGACAGGGCTGAGCAATCAGCCCCAGCATTTT. Translated, it gives CASSMTGLSNQPQHF.

This chain connects TRBV20-1 to TRBJ2-6; tentatively, D is TRBD2 (6 bases). The CDR3 runs 14 residues. The germline gives CDR1 DFQATT, CDR2 SNEGSKA (reference sequence). V gave up 6 bases and J gave up 3 bases, with 12 bases separating them. The CDR3 nucleotides read TGCAGTGCCCCCCGCGGGATTGGGGCCAACGTCCTGACTTTC. Its translation is CSAPRGIGANVLTF.

This clonotype was recorded many times. The rearrangement joins TRBV20-1 to TRBJ2-1; D is undetermined. V was trimmed by 3 bases and J by 0 bases, leaving 9 bases between them. The germline V gene has CDR1 DFQATT and CDR2 SNEGSKA (reference sequence). The CDR3 spans 14 residues. Written as DNA, the CDR3 is TGCAGTGCTAGCGAAGTAAGCTCCTACAATGAGCAGTTCTTC. It encodes CSASEVSSYNEQFF.

Ten or more counts support this clonotype. The V call is TRBV28, the J call TRBJ2-3; D perhaps matches TRBD2 (6 bases). Germline V gene lookup returns CDR1 MDHEN and CDR2 SYDVKM. The CDR3 length is 16 residues. Trimming stripped 6 bases from V and 3 bases from J, with 19 bases between. CDR3 coding DNA: TGTGCCAGCAGCTTACGGGGGACCCCTAGGACAGATACGCAGTATTTT. Translating it yields CASSLRGTPRTDTQYF.

This clonotype was counted at least ten times. This chain joins TRBV6-5 and TRBJ2-1, with 16 bases matching TRBD2. V shed 2 bases and J 10 bases; nucleotides not matched to a gene: 2. This CDR3 is built from 15 residues. Germline-derived CDR1 and CDR2 are MNHEY and SVGAGI. Written as DNA, the CDR3 is TGTGCCAGCAGTTACGGGACTAGCGGGAGGGGGGAGCAGTTCTTC. It codes for CASSYGTSGRGEQFF.

This clonotype showed up many times. The gene calls are TRBV29-1 and TRBJ2-1; D gene ambiguous. Germline values: CDR1 SQVTM, CDR2 ANQGSEA. Trimming shortened V by 8 bases and J by 0 bases, and 14 bases separated the two germline ends. This CDR3 contains 14 residues. The CDR3 sequence is CSPQPVSSYNEQFF. The CDR3 DNA sequence: TGCAGCCCACAACCCGTCAGCTCCTACAATGAGCAGTTCTTC.